This TCR beta chain was retrieved from a study of T-cell memory formation after mild COVID-19. Points from the study as a whole: Proof of SARS-CoV-2 specificity was absent for the second-wave clones that crested on day 37. Chiefly within CM and EM were the contracting CD4+ clones; CD8+ ones were within EMRA.

This clonotype was seen a few times. Its matching antigen is unknown. With constant-segment primers, 5'RACE yielded cDNA libraries of TCR alpha and TCR beta that carried sample barcodes and UMIs. A single record per CDR3 protein comes from TCRdb applying MiXCR to the 5' RACE reads. Of approximately 450,000 distinct CDR3 sequences listed, roughly 18% are singletons. Trimming left V 3 bases short and J 3 bases short, with 8 bases between. The CDR3 has 13 residues. Germline V gene sequence: CDR1 MNHEY, CDR2 SVGEGT. The sample consisted of PBMCs or a T cell subset sorted from them (not recorded which). The source is an adult woman who had mild COVID-19 (a few samples of this study predate the infection). Cell type and time point are not known. The chain couples TRBV6-2 or TRBV6-3 to TRBJ2-5, with D unclear. The CDR3 spells CASSYLAEETQYF. As DNA, the CDR3 is TGTGCCAGCAGTTATTTGGCCGAAGAGACCCAGTACTTC.